This T cell receptor beta chain was profiled in a study of cytomegalovirus exposure and HLA in healthy donors. V was trimmed by 3 bases and J by 1 base, leaving 15 bases between them. This CDR3 is 15 amino acids long. The germline V gene has CDR1 SQVTM and CDR2 ANQGSEA. A multiplex PCR was run with 60 Vbeta primers and 13 Jbeta primers. Data came from immunoSEQ multiplex PCR; TCRdb stores just in-frame clones and leaves some out. The sample has 150,000 to 200,000 clones; 65% to 85% are singletons. The chain carries TRBV29-1 and TRBJ1-1; no firm D call. This clonotype was obtained from a woman aged 50 to 60 in good health and CMV-seropositive. The sequencing sample was made of PBMCs. The CDR3 DNA is TGCAGCGTTGATAAACCCCGCCGACAGAACACTGAAGCTTTCTTT. Translation gives CSVDKPRRQNTEAFF.